Listed here are 30 T cell receptor beta chains from one sample, sequenced in a study of blood T cells in healthy people across ages (dated by TCRdb to about 2015). The library relied on 5' RACE. Sequencer: Illumina HiSeq 2500. A second roughly 7 to 12 cycle PCR used a sample-barcoded 5' primer and a J-beta primer mix. TCRdb cleaned the public reads at Q25 with fastp, built clones with MiXCR and kept in-frame beta chains. One record per CDR3 amino acid sequence lists the most common genes and DNA. This sample lists roughly 680,000 distinct CDR3 sequences; 20% to 25% were detected once. Roughly 3.6% of the sample is held by the ten biggest clonotypes. Material for sequencing was blood. The receptors come from a man in his sixties or seventies in good health.

The chain uses TRBV30 and TRBJ1-5; 8 nucleotides line up with TRBD1. Germline CDR1 is GTSNPN and CDR2 is SVGIG (reference sequence). The junction had 4 bases not matched to a gene; V was cut back by 3 bases and J by 0 bases. The length of the CDR3 is 15 residues. This CDR3 reads CAWSRGLYSNQPQHF. CDR3 nucleotides: TGTGCCTGGAGCAGGGGGCTTTATAGCAATCAGCCCCAGCATTTT.

The chain recombines TRBV6-5 with TRBJ1-1; 8 nucleotides line up with TRBD1. This CDR3 has 15 amino acids. The V gene end was trimmed by 6 bases and the J gene end by 1 base; junction bases not matched to a gene: 7. Germline lookup yields CDR1 MNHEY and CDR2 SVGAGI. CDR3 region: CASSEDRARNTEAFF. The CDR3 DNA is TGTGCCAGCAGCGAGGACAGGGCACGGAACACTGAAGCTTTCTTT.

There are many counts of this clonotype. The chain recombines TRBV7-3 with TRBJ1-2; D gene unclear. In germline, CDR1 is SGHTA, CDR2 FQGTGA. Trimming removed 5 bases at V and 4 bases at J, with 11 bases between. The CDR3 spans 13 residues. The CDR3 loop reads CASSPGMGYGYTF. The CDR3 coding sequence is TGTGCCAGCAGCCCGGGGATGGGCTATGGCTACACCTTC.

The gene calls are TRBV3-1 and TRBJ2-1; no clear D gene. The germline V gene encodes CDR1 LGHDT and CDR2 YNNKEL (reference sequence). V lost 4 bases and J lost 7, with 14 bases in between. CDR3 size: 14 residues. CDR3 in amino acids: CASSLLDTRNEQFF. CDR3 nucleotide sequence: TGTGCCAGCAGCCTCCTAGATACGCGAAATGAGCAGTTCTTC.

Notes on this clonotype: One end of the junction is discordant with germline, which a read error may explain. The chain joins TRBV29-1 to TRBJ2-5; D remains ambiguous. The CDR3 loop spans 12 amino acids. Germline CDR1 SQVTM, CDR2 ANQGSEA. The CDR3 loop reads CSIDPGEETQYF. CDR3 bases: TGCAGCATTGACCCTGGAGAAGAGACCCAGTACTTC.

The CDR3 sequence: CSARFGRDDYNEQFF. DNA for the CDR3: TGCAGTGCTAGGTTTGGGCGGGACGACTACAATGAGCAGTTCTTC. The gene calls are TRBV20-1 and TRBJ2-1; a possible D gene is TRBD2 (6 bases). The V and J ends lost 3 bases and 3 bases respectively, with 15 bases between them. The CDR3 spans 15 residues. CDR1 DFQATT and CDR2 SNEGSKA come from the germline V gene (reference sequence).

A remark on this clonotype: A read error may produce the germline difference seen at one junction end. V usage is TRBV5-5 and J usage is TRBJ1-4; D call uncertain. The CDR3 is made up of 16 amino acids. Germline V gene lookup returns CDR1 SGHKS and CDR2 YYEKEE (reference sequence). The CDR3 here is CTSSLGSYATNEKLFF. CDR3 nucleotides: TGTACCAGCAGCTTGGGGAGTTATGCAACTAATGAAAAACTGTTTTTT.

This clonotype came up a few times. The chain couples TRBV7-2 to TRBJ2-3; tentative D call: TRBD2 (6 bases). The germline gives CDR1 SGHTA, CDR2 FQGNSA. Trimming left V 5 bases short and J 0 bases short, with 12 bases between. The CDR3 length is 15 residues. CDR3 sequence reads: CASSRGGLSTDTQYF. DNA of the CDR3: TGTGCCAGCAGCCGAGGAGGACTAAGCACAGATACGCAGTATTTT.

Turning to this clonotype: Since a much larger clone is just one base distant, this may be a read error. V is TRBV5-1 and J is TRBJ2-7; 7 nucleotides line up with TRBD1. The trim removed 4 bases at V and 2 bases at J, leaving 6 bases unmatched. The germline CDR1 and CDR2 sequences are SGHRS and YFSETQ. CDR3 length equals 14 residues. The CDR3 loop is CASSPRGFAYEQYF. The CDR3 DNA sequence: TGCGCCAGCAGCCCCAGGGGGTTTGCCTACGAGCAGTACTTC.

The chain employs TRBV6-5 and TRBJ1-2; a possible D gene is TRBD1 (6 bases). V lost 6 bases, J lost 4 bases, and 6 bases lay in between. This CDR3 spans 11 amino acids. CDR1 MNHEY and CDR2 SVGAGI come from the germline V gene. Here the CDR3 DNA reads TGTGCCAGCAGGGACAGCTATGGCTACACCTTC. Residues: CASRDSYGYTF.

This clonotype was found a few times. The gene calls are TRBV5-1 and TRBJ2-7; 9 bases map to TRBD2. The J segment lost 2 bases and the V segment lost 2 bases, leaving 5 bases of the junction unmatched. This CDR3 comprises 15 residues. From germline, CDR1 is SGHRS and CDR2 YFSETQ. The CDR3 DNA sequence: TGCGCCAGCAGCTTAGAGGGACTAGCAACCTACGAGCAGTACTTC. This codes for CASSLEGLATYEQYF.

This clonotype was seen at least ten times. The rearrangement links TRBV29-1 to TRBJ2-5; a possible D gene is TRBD1 (6 bases). V was trimmed by 0 bases and J by 2 bases, leaving 13 bases between them. This CDR3 is built from 15 residues. Germline CDR1 and CDR2: SQVTM and ANQGSEA. CDR3 in DNA: TGCAGCGTTGAAGAACCAGGGACACCACAAGAGACCCAGTACTTC. It translates to CSVEEPGTPQETQYF.

CDR3 nucleotide sequence: TGTGCCAGCAGTGACGGGACTAGCAGTTACAATGAGCAGTTCTTC. Translated, it gives CASSDGTSSYNEQFF. The V gene is TRBV6-4, the J gene TRBJ2-1, with 9 nucleotides matching TRBD2. J gave up 4 bases and V 2 bases, and 3 bases lay outside the gene matches. The CDR3 is 15 residues long. The germline gives CDR1 MRHNA, CDR2 SNTAGT.

The J gene is TRBJ2-1, the V gene TRBV20-1; 8 positions agree with TRBD1. V shed 6 bases, J shed 2 bases, and the junction held 12 bases outside the gene matches. The CDR3 runs to 16 residues. Germline V CDR1 and CDR2: DFQATT, SNEGSKA (reference sequence). The CDR3 is CSARDRFRGTYNEQFF. The CDR3 DNA sequence: TGCAGTGCCCGGGACAGGTTTAGGGGGACCTACAATGAGCAGTTCTTC.

This clonotype was counted a few times. V is TRBV27 and J is TRBJ2-2; 8 nucleotides match TRBD2. V trimming: 5 bases; J trimming: 6 bases; junction bases outside the gene matches: 5. Germline-derived CDR1 and CDR2 are MNHEY and SMNVEV (reference sequence). CDR3 length equals 14 residues. This chain's CDR3 is CASSMGLVSGELFF. The CDR3 DNA reads as TGTGCCAGCAGTATGGGACTAGTCTCCGGGGAGCTGTTTTTT.

The chain has TRBV6-1 and TRBJ1-1; 8 bases map to TRBD1. With 0 bases clipped from V and 10 bases from J, the junction kept 7 bases outside the gene matches. This CDR3 comprises 14 residues. Germline values: CDR1 MNHNS, CDR2 SASEGT. The CDR3 nucleotides read TGTGCCAGCAGTGAAGCGCTCAGGGGGCGTCGAGCTTTCTTT. Protein: CASSEALRGRRAFF.

This clonotype was observed a few times. This chain links TRBV7-6 with TRBJ1-1, with 7 bases lining up with TRBD1. Germline V CDR1 and CDR2: SGHVS, FNYEAQ. The V and J ends lost 5 bases and 6 bases, in that order; junction bases with no gene match: 12. The CDR3 runs to 15 residues. The CDR3 DNA reads TGTGCCAGCAGCACGCGGGACAGCCCCGGCGCTGAAGCTTTCTTT. The encoded protein is CASSTRDSPGAEAFF.

V and J are TRBV4-1 and TRBJ2-3; 9 positions agree with TRBD2. Germline CDR1 MGHRA, CDR2 YSYEKL. V lost 5 bases and J lost 4; bases outside the gene matches: 10. This CDR3 has 16 residues. The CDR3 bases are TGCGCCAGCAGCGACTTTGCGGGAGGGCCCCCAGATACGCAGTATTTT. Its protein is CASSDFAGGPPDTQYF.

The chain joins TRBV15 to TRBJ1-5; D perhaps matches TRBD1 (5 bases). Germline CDR1 and CDR2: LNHNV and YYDKDF (reference sequence). This CDR3 comprises 13 residues. V dropped 8 bases and J dropped 5 bases, with 13 bases sitting between them. CDR3 protein: CATSLGVDQPQHF. The CDR3 DNA follows: TGTGCCACCTCTTTGGGGGTCGATCAGCCCCAGCATTTT.

CDR3 DNA sequence: TGCGCCAGCAGCTTAACCCGGGGTCGAGAGACCCAGTACTTC. This gives the protein CASSLTRGRETQYF. The V call is TRBV5-1, the J call TRBJ2-5, with D possibly being TRBD2 (5 bases). This CDR3 spans 14 amino acids. Germline V gene lookup returns CDR1 SGHRS and CDR2 YFSETQ. The V end lost 2 bases, the J end lost 4 bases, and 12 bases lay between the germline ends.

With regard to this clonotype: Because the CDR3 is missing its conserved closing phenylalanine or tryptophan, this is likely a read error. The V gene is TRBV3-1, the J gene TRBJ1-1; 8 bases are a match to TRBD1. Germline trimming cut 4 bases from V and 4 bases from J; bases unmatched to any gene: 5. Germline V gene data show CDR1 as LGHDT and CDR2 as YNNKEL (reference sequence). The CDR3 length is 14 residues. CDR3 nucleotide sequence: TGTGCCAGCAGCCGAGTCACAGGGGGCACTGAAGCTTTCCTT. Its protein is CASSRVTGGTEAFL.

The chain uses TRBV20-1 and TRBJ2-2; TRBD2 matches at 7 bases. The CDR3 runs 17 residues. Germline CDR1 DFQATT, CDR2 SNEGSKA (reference sequence). V was clipped by 4 bases and J by 0 bases; unmatched bases: 11. In DNA, the CDR3 is TGCAGTGCTACGAAGCGGGGAGGGTTTTCGAACACCGGGGAGCTGTTTTTT. Its protein product is CSATKRGGFSNTGELFF.

The rearrangement joins TRBV12-3 or TRBV12-4 to TRBJ2-3; 7 positions match TRBD2. The CDR3 runs to 15 residues. V shed 0 bases, J shed 6 bases, and the junction held 6 bases outside the gene matches. CDR3 protein: CASSLAGGRADTQYF. The CDR3, as DNA: TGTGCCAGCAGTTTAGCGGGCGGGAGAGCTGATACGCAGTATTTT.

This clonotype has a handful of counts. The rearrangement links TRBV5-1 to TRBJ2-5, with 9 bases matching TRBD1. The CDR3 runs to 15 residues. Trimming removed 1 base from V and 5 bases from J; junction bases left unmatched: 6. In germline, CDR1 is SGHRS, CDR2 YFSETQ. This CDR3 reads CASSLMGQGVETQYF. The CDR3 DNA is TGCGCCAGCAGCTTGATGGGACAGGGTGTGGAGACCCAGTACTTC.

The sample holds many counts of this clonotype. J is TRBJ2-5 and V is TRBV5-1; D perhaps matches TRBD1 (5 bases). The better agreement between TRBJ2-7 and the DNA end casts doubt on the J call. CDR1 is SGHRS and CDR2 is YFSETQ in the germline V gene. The CDR3 is 12 residues long. The CDR3: CASSLGQNEQYF. CDR3 sequence (DNA): TGCGCCAGCAGCTTGGGACAGAACGAGCAGTACTTC.

J is TRBJ2-7 and V is TRBV18; D may be TRBD1 or TRBD2 (6 bases each). Trimming shortened V by 0 bases and J by 6 bases, and 12 bases separated the two germline ends. The CDR3 spans 14 residues. CDR1 is KGHSH and CDR2 is LQKENI in the germline V gene. CDR3: CASSPPSEGGEQYF. The DNA of the CDR3 is TGTGCCAGCTCACCACCTAGCGAGGGGGGCGAGCAGTACTTC.

This clonotype appeared many times. The chain couples TRBV5-1 to TRBJ1-1; D possibly corresponds to TRBD1 (5 bases). V shed 2 bases and J shed 1 base, with 12 bases lying between them. This CDR3 contains 15 residues. The germline V gene encodes CDR1 SGHRS and CDR2 YFSETQ. The CDR3 DNA sequence: TGCGCCAGCAGCTTCTGGGTCCAGGGGAACACTGAAGCTTTCTTT. Amino acid sequence: CASSFWVQGNTEAFF.

This chain connects TRBV5-1 to TRBJ2-5, with D unresolved. The germline V gene has CDR1 SGHRS and CDR2 YFSETQ. V lost 3 bases, J lost 5 bases, and 8 bases lay in between. CDR3 length equals 12 residues. CDR3 loop: CASSWTAETQYF. The CDR3 DNA sequence: TGCGCCAGCAGCTGGACGGCGGAGACCCAGTACTTC.

CDR3 sequence (DNA): TGTGCCAGCAGCTCCGGCGGGACAGGGGGCCGGTATGGCTACACCTTC. Amino acid sequence: CASSSGGTGGRYGYTF. The rearrangement uses TRBV7-2 and TRBJ1-2; 12 nucleotides line up with TRBD1. The CDR3 has 16 residues. The germline gives CDR1 SGHTA, CDR2 FQGNSA. Trimming at V came to 4 bases and at J to 5 bases, leaving 8 bases not matched to a gene.

This clonotype has a handful of counts. This chain connects TRBV20-1 to TRBJ1-5, with TRBD1 matching over 9 bases. Germline V gene lookup returns CDR1 DFQATT and CDR2 SNEGSKA (reference sequence). V lost 1 base, J lost 2 bases, and 6 bases stayed unmatched. This CDR3 contains 16 residues. The CDR3 spells CSARGNTGGGNQPQHF. DNA of the CDR3: TGCAGTGCTAGAGGAAATACAGGGGGCGGCAATCAGCCCCAGCATTTT.